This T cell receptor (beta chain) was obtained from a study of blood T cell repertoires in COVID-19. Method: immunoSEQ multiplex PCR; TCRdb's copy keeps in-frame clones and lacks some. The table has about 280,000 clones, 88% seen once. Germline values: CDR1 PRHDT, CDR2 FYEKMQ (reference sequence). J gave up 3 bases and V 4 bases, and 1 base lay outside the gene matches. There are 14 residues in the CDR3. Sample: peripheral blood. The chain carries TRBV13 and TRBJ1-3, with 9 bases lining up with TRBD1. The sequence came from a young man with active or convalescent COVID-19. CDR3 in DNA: TGTGCCAGCAGCTCGGGACAGGGTGGAAACACCATATATTTT. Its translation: CASSSGQGGNTIYF.